The clone carrying this T cell receptor (beta chain) was recorded at least ten times. This record belongs to a study of neurological immune-mediated disorders. The cDNA was generated by 5'RACE with 10-nucleotide random UMIs. TCRdb independently ran MiXCR on the 5' RACE reads; one entry per CDR3 protein. The profile covers approximately 130,000 distinct CDR3 sequences, with about 3.2% appearing a single time and roughly 1.3% taken by the ten largest. This TCR derives from a woman under 40 with multiple sclerosis. What was sequenced was PBMCs.

The CDR3 DNA is TGCAGTGCTAGACCTATTACTAGCGGGGCGCGAGATACGCAGTATTTT. Protein product: CSARPITSGARDTQYF. The J gene is TRBJ2-3, the V gene TRBV20-1; 10 bases agree with TRBD2. The germline CDR1 and CDR2 sequences are DFQATT and SNEGSKA (reference sequence). This CDR3 is built from 16 residues. Trimming took 2 bases from V and 5 from J; bases not matched to a gene: 10.